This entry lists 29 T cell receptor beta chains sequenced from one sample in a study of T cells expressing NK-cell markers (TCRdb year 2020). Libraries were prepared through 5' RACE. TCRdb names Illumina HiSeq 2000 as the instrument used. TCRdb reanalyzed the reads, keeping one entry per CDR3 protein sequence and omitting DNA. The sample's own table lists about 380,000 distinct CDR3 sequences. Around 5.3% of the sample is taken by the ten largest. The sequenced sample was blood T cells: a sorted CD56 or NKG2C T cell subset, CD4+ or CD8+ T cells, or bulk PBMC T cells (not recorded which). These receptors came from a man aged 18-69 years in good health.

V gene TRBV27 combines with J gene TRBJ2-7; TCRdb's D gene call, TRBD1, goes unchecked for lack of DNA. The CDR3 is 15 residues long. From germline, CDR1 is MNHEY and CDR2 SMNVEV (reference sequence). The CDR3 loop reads CASSSRQLATYEQYF.

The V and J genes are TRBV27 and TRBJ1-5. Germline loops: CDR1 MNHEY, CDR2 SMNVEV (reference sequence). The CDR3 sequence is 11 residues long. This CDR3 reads CASGRNQPQHF.

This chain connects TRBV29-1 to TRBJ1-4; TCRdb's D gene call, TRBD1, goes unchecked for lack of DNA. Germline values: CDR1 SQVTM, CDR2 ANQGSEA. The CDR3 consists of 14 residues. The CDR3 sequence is CSVDGGGIGEKLFF.

CDR3 amino acids: CASRDLWMNTEAFF. This chain uses TRBV6-1 with TRBJ1-1. There are 14 residues in the CDR3. Germline V gives CDR1 MNHNS, CDR2 SASEGT.

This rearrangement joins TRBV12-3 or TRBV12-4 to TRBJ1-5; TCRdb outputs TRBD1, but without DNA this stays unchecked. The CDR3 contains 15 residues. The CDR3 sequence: CASSPGPGGNQPQHF.

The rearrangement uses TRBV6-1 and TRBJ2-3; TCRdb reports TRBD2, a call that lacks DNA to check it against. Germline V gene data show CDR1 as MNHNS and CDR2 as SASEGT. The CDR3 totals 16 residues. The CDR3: CASSIRGFPPTDTQYF.

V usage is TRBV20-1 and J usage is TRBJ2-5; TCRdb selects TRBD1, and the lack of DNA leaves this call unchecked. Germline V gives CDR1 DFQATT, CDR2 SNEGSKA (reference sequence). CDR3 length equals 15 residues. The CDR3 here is CSATLRGTKRETQYF.

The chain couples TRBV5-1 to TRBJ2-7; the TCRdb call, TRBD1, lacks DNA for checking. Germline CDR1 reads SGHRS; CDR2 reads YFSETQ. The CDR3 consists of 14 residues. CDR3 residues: CASSSVGGYYEQYF.

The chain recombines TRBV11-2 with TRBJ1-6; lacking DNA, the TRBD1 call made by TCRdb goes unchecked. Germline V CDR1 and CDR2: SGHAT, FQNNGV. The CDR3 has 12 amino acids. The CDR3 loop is CASSLDRGSLHF. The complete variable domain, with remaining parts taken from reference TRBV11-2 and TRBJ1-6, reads EAGVAQSPRYKIIEKRQSVAFWCNPISGHATLYWYQQILGQGPKLLIQFQNNGVVDDSQLPKDRFSAERLKGVDSTLKIQPAKLEDSAVYLCASSLDRGSLHFGNGTRLTVT.

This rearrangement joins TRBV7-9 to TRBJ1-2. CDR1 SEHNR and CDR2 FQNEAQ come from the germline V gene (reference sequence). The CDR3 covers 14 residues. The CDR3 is CASSHATVPYGYTF.

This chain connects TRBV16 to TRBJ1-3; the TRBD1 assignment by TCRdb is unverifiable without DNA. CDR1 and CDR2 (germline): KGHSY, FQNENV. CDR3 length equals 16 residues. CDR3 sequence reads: CASSQWNRGERNTIYF.

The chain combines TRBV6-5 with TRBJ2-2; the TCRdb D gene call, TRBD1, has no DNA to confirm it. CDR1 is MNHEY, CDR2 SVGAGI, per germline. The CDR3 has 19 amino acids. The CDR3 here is CASSSQPYPGTGGTGELFF.

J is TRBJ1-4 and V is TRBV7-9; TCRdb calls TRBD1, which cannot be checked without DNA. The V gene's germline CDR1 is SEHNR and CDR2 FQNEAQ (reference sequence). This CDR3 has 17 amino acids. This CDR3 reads CASSSTDRGRKGEKLFF.

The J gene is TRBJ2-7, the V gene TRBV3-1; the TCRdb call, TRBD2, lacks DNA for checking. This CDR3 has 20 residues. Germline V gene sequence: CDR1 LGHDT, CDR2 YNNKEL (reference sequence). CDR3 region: CASSQRGQPGLAGRAYEQYF.

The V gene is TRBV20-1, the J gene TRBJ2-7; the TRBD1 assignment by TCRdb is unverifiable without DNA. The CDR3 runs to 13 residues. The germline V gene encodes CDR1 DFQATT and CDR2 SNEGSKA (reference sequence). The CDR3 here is CSVVLPQNREQYF.

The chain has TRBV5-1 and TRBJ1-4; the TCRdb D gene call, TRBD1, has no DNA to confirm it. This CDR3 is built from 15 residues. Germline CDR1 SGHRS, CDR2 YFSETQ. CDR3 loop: CASSPGQGRLEKLFF.

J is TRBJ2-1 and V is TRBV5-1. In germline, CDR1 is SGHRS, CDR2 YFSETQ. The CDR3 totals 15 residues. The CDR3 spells CASSSDSMPYNEQFF.

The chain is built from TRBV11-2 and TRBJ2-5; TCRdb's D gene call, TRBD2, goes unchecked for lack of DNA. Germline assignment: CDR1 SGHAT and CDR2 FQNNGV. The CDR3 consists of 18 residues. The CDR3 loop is CASSLGYSLATGRETQYF.

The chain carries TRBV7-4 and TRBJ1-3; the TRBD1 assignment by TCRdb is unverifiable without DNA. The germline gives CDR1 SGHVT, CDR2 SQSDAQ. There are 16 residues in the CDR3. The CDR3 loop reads CASSLVRGSSGNTIYF.

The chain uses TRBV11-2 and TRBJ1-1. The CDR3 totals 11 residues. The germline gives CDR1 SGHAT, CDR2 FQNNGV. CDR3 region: CASRTNTEAFF.

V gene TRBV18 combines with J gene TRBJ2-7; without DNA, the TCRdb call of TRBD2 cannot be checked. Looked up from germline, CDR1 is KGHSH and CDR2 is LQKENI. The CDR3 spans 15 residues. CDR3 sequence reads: CASSRSSGGPYEQYF.

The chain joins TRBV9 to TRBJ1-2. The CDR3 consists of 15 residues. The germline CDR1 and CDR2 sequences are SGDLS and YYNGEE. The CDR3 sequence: CASSVGRNRLAGYTF.

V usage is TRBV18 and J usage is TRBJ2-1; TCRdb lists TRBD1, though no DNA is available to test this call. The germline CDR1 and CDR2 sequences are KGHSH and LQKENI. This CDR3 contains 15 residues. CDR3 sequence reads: CASSLTTSGPNEQFF.

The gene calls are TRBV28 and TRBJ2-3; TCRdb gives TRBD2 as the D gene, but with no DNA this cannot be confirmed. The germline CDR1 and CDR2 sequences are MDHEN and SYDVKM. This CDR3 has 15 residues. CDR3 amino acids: CASSKGLADTYTQYF. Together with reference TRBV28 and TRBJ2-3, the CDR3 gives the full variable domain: DVKVTQSSRYLVKRTGEKVFLECVQDMDHENMFWYRQDPGLGLRLIYFSYDVKMKEKGDIPEGYSVSREKKERFSLILESASTNQTSMYLCASSKGLADTYTQYFGPGTRLTVL.

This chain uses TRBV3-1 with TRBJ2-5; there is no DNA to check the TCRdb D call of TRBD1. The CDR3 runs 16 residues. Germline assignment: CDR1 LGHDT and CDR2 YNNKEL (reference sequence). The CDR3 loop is CASSLLPQGSGETQYF.

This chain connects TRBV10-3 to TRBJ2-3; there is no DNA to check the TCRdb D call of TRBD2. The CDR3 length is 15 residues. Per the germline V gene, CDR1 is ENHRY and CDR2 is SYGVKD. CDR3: CAISEERGKADTQYF.

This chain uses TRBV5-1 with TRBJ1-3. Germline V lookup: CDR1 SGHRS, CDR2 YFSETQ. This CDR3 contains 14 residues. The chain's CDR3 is CASSRMNFGNTIYF.

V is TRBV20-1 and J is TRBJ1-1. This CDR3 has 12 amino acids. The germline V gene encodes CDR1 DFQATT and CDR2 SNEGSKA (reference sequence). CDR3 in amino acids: CSAVGGRTEAFF.

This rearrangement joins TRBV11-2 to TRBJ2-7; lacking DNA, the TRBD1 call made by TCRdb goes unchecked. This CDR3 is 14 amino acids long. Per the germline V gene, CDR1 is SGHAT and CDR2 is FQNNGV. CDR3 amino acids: CASSSSRGRNEQYF.